The source of this T cell receptor (beta chain) is a study of blood T cells in healthy people across ages. Together with a sample-barcoded 5' primer, a J-beta primer mix was included in a second PCR lasting roughly 6 to 12 cycles. TCRdb re-called the 5' RACE reads through MiXCR, storing one row per CDR3 protein. The top ten hold around 3.4% of the sample, which has 550,000 to 750,000 distinct CDR3 sequences, over 20% seen once. About this clonotype itself: As the CDR3 is not closed by the conserved phenylalanine or tryptophan, this likely results from a read error.

This receptor was obtained from a man aged 70-80 years in good health. The sample taken for sequencing was blood.

The CDR3 reads CASSYRATRTQYL. For the CDR3, the DNA is TGTGCCAGCAGTTACCGGGCCACGCGCACCCAGTACCTC. The chain has TRBV27 and TRBJ2-5; the D is unclear. The CDR3 extends over 13 amino acids. In germline, CDR1 is MNHEY, CDR2 SMNVEV (reference sequence). V shed 4 bases and J shed 8 bases, with 14 bases lying between them.